Shown below are 17 T cell receptor beta chains from a single sample sequenced in a study of blood T cell repertoires in COVID-19. The protocol was immunoSEQ multiplex PCR, while the TCRdb copy is restricted to in-frame clones and leaves out a portion. The sample includes about 420,000 clones, over 85% of them seen just once. The source material was peripheral blood. These receptors came from a man between 18 and 35 years old with COVID-19, enrolled during active disease.

The rearrangement links TRBV30 to TRBJ1-5; maybe TRBD1 (6 bases). CDR1 GTSNPN and CDR2 SVGIG come from the germline V gene (reference sequence). The CDR3 loop spans 13 amino acids. Trimming removed 5 bases at V and 5 bases at J, with 13 bases between. The CDR3 spells CAWATGLDQPQHF. Written as DNA, the CDR3 is TGTGCCTGGGCGACAGGCCTCGATCAGCCCCAGCATTTT.

The chain combines TRBV18 with TRBJ2-7, with TRBD2 identical over 8 bases. Trimming removed 6 bases from V and 2 bases from J; junction bases left unmatched: 9. Germline V gene lookup returns CDR1 KGHSH and CDR2 LQKENI. The CDR3 covers 15 residues. The CDR3 protein is CASSHQSSGPYEQYF. The CDR3 DNA reads TGTGCCAGCTCCCACCAGTCTAGCGGGCCCTACGAGCAGTACTTC.

The chain links TRBV11-2 to TRBJ1-4; 7 bases map to TRBD1. Looked up from germline, CDR1 is SGHAT and CDR2 is FQNNGV. This CDR3 is 14 amino acids long. The V and J ends lost 4 bases and 10 bases, in that order; junction bases with no gene match: 9. The DNA of the CDR3 is TGTGCCAGCAGCTCCCCTAGGGCAGGGGGAAAACTGTTTTTT. This encodes CASSSPRAGGKLFF.

The chain employs TRBV7-2 and TRBJ2-1; the D gene is possibly TRBD1 (6 bases). The germline V gene has CDR1 SGHTA and CDR2 FQGNSA. V lost 5 bases and J lost 9, with 20 bases in between. There are 15 residues in the CDR3. CDR3 amino acids: CASSLHRVVGAEQFF. In nucleotides, the CDR3 is TGTGCCAGCAGCCTCCACAGGGTTGTTGGGGCTGAGCAGTTCTTC.

The genes are TRBV29-1 and TRBJ1-1; 8 positions agree with TRBD1. The germline V gene encodes CDR1 SQVTM and CDR2 ANQGSEA. V was clipped by 6 bases and J by 3 bases; unmatched bases: 3. The CDR3 consists of 12 residues. Here the CDR3 DNA reads TGCAGCGTCCCAGGGGGCTACACTGAAGCTTTCTTT. Its protein is CSVPGGYTEAFF.

The V call is TRBV5-6, the J call TRBJ2-7; D ambiguous. This CDR3 comprises 12 residues. Trimming shortened V by 1 base and J by 3 bases, and 5 bases separated the two germline ends. Germline V gene data show CDR1 as SGHDT and CDR2 as YYEEEE. The CDR3 sequence: CASSLLSYEQYF. The DNA for the CDR3 is TGTGCCAGCAGCTTGTTGAGCTACGAGCAGTACTTC.

V and J are TRBV6-1 and TRBJ1-6; D gene unclear. The CDR3 contains 17 residues. The V end was cut by 2 bases, the J end by 8 bases, with 19 bases between. Per the germline V gene, CDR1 is MNHNS and CDR2 is SASEGT. The CDR3 sequence is CASSESRVPSGYSPLHF. The CDR3 nucleotides read TGTGCCAGCAGTGAATCGAGGGTCCCGAGCGGATATTCACCCCTCCACTTT.

This rearrangement joins TRBV2 to TRBJ2-3; the match to TRBD2 covers 12 bases. Looked up from germline, CDR1 is SNHLY and CDR2 is FYNNEI. With V trimmed by 3 bases and J by 6 bases, 4 bases remained unmatched. The CDR3 runs to 15 residues. The CDR3 sequence is CASSDLAGGPDTQYF. The CDR3, as DNA: TGTGCCAGCAGTGACCTAGCGGGAGGGCCCGATACGCAGTATTTT. The variable domain in full, with the rest retrieved from reference TRBV2 and TRBJ2-3, is EPEVTQTPSHQVTQMGQEVILRCVPISNHLYFYWYRQILGQKVEFLVSFYNNEISEKSEIFDDQFSVERPDGSNFTLKIRSTKLEDSAMYFCASSDLAGGPDTQYFGPGTRLTVL.

This chain links TRBV13 with TRBJ2-1; 10 nucleotides line up with TRBD2. This CDR3 has 16 amino acids. The ends lost 4 bases at V and 8 bases at J; junction bases unmatched: 11. Germline CDR1 PRHDT, CDR2 FYEKMQ (reference sequence). CDR3 protein: CASSSTLLAGFDEQFF. CDR3 DNA sequence: TGTGCCAGCAGCTCCACCCTACTAGCGGGATTCGATGAGCAGTTCTTC. The full variable domain, in which reference TRBV13 and TRBJ2-1 provide the parts outside the CDR3, is AAGVIQSPRHLIKEKRETATLKCYPIPRHDTVYWYQQGPGQDPQFLISFYEKMQSDKGSIPDRFSAQQFSDYHSELNMSSLELGDSALYFCASSSTLLAGFDEQFFGPGTRLTVL.

The J gene is TRBJ1-5, the V gene TRBV12-5, with TRBD1 matching 7 bases. Germline V gene data show CDR1 as LGHNT and CDR2 as FRNRAP. This CDR3 contains 15 residues. V dropped 7 bases and J dropped 3; count of bases not matched to a gene: 9. The chain's CDR3 is CASATERGHNQPQHF. The CDR3 DNA is TGTGCTAGTGCCACCGAAAGGGGGCACAATCAGCCCCAGCATTTT.

The chain combines TRBV29-1 with TRBJ1-1; perhaps TRBD1 as D (5 bases). V gave up 7 bases and J gave up 4 bases, with 13 bases separating them. Germline assignment: CDR1 SQVTM and CDR2 ANQGSEA. There are 12 residues in the CDR3. This CDR3 is CSGQGLGTEAFF. The DNA of the CDR3 is TGCAGCGGTCAGGGTTTGGGCACTGAAGCTTTCTTT.

This clone appeared once. DNA for the CDR3: TGTGCCAGCAGCCAGCTAGCCGAGCACGAGCAGTACTTC. This gives the protein CASSQLAEHEQYF. The chain couples TRBV5-6 to TRBJ2-7; D is perhaps TRBD2 (5 bases). The CDR3 totals 13 residues. CDR1 and CDR2 from the germline V gene are SGHDT and YYEEEE. The germline V and J ends were trimmed by 4 bases and 5 bases, with 13 bases remaining between them.

In the case of this clone: Germline and junction disagree at one end, which may indicate a read error. This chain uses TRBV18 with TRBJ2-7; TRBD2 is a possible D gene (6 bases). The germline V gene has CDR1 KGHSH and CDR2 LQKENI. The CDR3 covers 13 residues. The CDR3 DNA is TGTGCCAGCTCACCGGGGGGATCTCGAGTCCTTTGCTTC. This encodes CASSPGGSRVLCF.

This clone appeared a single time. This rearrangement joins TRBV4-1 to TRBJ2-7; D ambiguous. Germline CDR1 MGHRA, CDR2 YSYEKL. The CDR3 contains 19 residues. The V and J ends lost 1 base and 3 bases respectively, with 25 bases between them. The CDR3 coding sequence is TGCGCCAGCAGCCAAGGATTCACGCAGGCGATCTCCCAGGTCTACGAGCAGTACTTC. Its translation: CASSQGFTQAISQVYEQYF.

This chain uses TRBV6-5 with TRBJ2-7; D may be TRBD1 (5 bases). V lost 5 bases and J lost 0, with 11 bases in between. This CDR3 comprises 14 residues. CDR1 is MNHEY, CDR2 SVGAGI, per germline. In DNA form, the CDR3 reads TGTGCCAGCAGTAGGGGTATCAACTCCTACGAGCAGTACTTC. This codes for CASSRGINSYEQYF.

The genes are TRBV3-1 (or the pseudogene TRBV3-2) and TRBJ2-7; the match to TRBD2 covers 10 bases. The germline V gene encodes CDR1 LGHDT and CDR2 YNNKEL (reference sequence). V was clipped by 1 base and J by 5 bases; unmatched bases: 2. The CDR3 contains 14 residues. The CDR3 DNA follows: TGTGCCAGCAGCCAAGGCGGACTAGCGGACGAGCAGTACTTC. Translating it yields CASSQGGLADEQYF.

As concerns this clone: Other nucleotide sequences from this sample produce the same CDR3. The chain has TRBV7-2 and TRBJ2-2; 8 positions agree with TRBD2. There are 16 residues in the CDR3. Germline lookup yields CDR1 SGHTA and CDR2 FQGNSA. V dropped 2 bases and J dropped 0; count of bases not matched to a gene: 2. CDR3 loop: CASSLTSGSNTGELFF. The CDR3 DNA sequence: TGTGCCAGCAGCTTAACTAGCGGATCGAACACCGGGGAGCTGTTTTTT.